These 17 T cell receptor beta chains were all obtained from the same sample, sequenced in a study of T cells in Graves' hyperthyroidism and ophthalmopathy. The TCR beta CDR3 regions underwent amplification using RNA transcripts as the source. TCR CDR3 underwent first-round RT-PCR with the HTBI primer set. TCRdb processed the multiplex PCR reads anew with MiXCR; each CDR3 protein has one entry. The sample holds around 570,000 distinct CDR3 sequences; 15% to 20% are singletons and the top ten take about 50%. The material sequenced was blood. These receptors were obtained from a man aged 35 to 55 with Graves' ophthalmopathy.

To note about this clonotype: Possible read error: a much larger clone is one base away. The chain links TRBV2 to TRBJ2-5, with TRBD2 matching over 12 bases. Germline CDR1 is SNHLY and CDR2 is FYNNEI. CDR3 length equals 14 residues. With 11 bases clipped from V and 1 base from J, the junction kept 5 bases outside the gene matches. The CDR3 sequence is CAAGLAGLQETQYF. For the CDR3, the DNA is TGTGCCGCAGGACTAGCGGGGCTCCAAGAGACCCAGTACTTC.

Regarding this clonotype: A clone one base away is much larger, so this may be a read error. This chain connects TRBV6-4 to TRBJ1-1; D unresolved. The CDR3 consists of 13 residues. The V and J ends lost 6 bases and 1 base respectively, with 9 bases between them. The germline CDR1 and CDR2 sequences are MRHNA and SNTAGT. The CDR3 is CASRVTPNTEAFF. The CDR3 DNA is TGTGCCAGCAGGGTGACACCGAACACTGAAGCTTTCTTT.

The gene calls are TRBV6-2 or TRBV6-3 and TRBJ1-1; D might be TRBD1 (6 bases). The germline gives CDR1 MNHEY, CDR2 SVGEGT. There are 11 residues in the CDR3. Trimming shortened V by 7 bases and J by 4 bases, and 7 bases separated the two germline ends. The CDR3 DNA follows: TGTGCCAGCAAACAGGGCACTGAAGCTTTCTTT. Its translation is CASKQGTEAFF.

The chain links TRBV28 to TRBJ2-2; 7 nucleotides match TRBD2. Germline loops: CDR1 MDHEN, CDR2 SYDVKM. CDR3 length: 13 amino acids. Trimming cost V 4 bases and J 6 bases; bases outside gene matches: 2. The CDR3 loop is CASSSGLPGELFF. CDR3 bases: TGTGCCAGCAGTTCGGGACTACCCGGGGAGCTGTTTTTT.

The V call is TRBV20-1, the J call TRBJ2-7; D is undetermined. V was pared by 6 bases and J by 5 bases, with 14 bases between. CDR3 length equals 12 residues. Per germline, CDR1 DFQATT and CDR2 SNEGSKA (reference sequence). CDR3 sequence (DNA): TGCAGTGCCCTCTCGCCGCTCGACGAGCAGTACTTC. The encoded protein is CSALSPLDEQYF.

The sample holds many counts of this clonotype. This chain links TRBV20-1 with TRBJ1-2; the D is unclear. CDR1 and CDR2 (germline): DFQATT, SNEGSKA (reference sequence). The CDR3 loop spans 14 amino acids. V was cut by 0 bases and J by 4 bases, with 12 bases left in between. The CDR3 protein is CSARDPDGAYGYTF. The CDR3 DNA reads TGCAGTGCTAGAGACCCAGACGGAGCCTATGGCTACACCTTC.

This clonotype was observed a few times. The chain carries TRBV6-1 and TRBJ2-6; the D is unclear. The CDR3 is 15 residues long. Looked up from germline, CDR1 is MNHNS and CDR2 is SASEGT. V dropped 8 bases and J dropped 0 bases, with 11 bases sitting between them. CDR3 nucleotides: TGTGCCAGCCGTTTAATGAGCTCTGGGGCCAACGTCCTGACTTTC. Amino acids: CASRLMSSGANVLTF.

This rearrangement joins TRBV5-1 to TRBJ1-1, with 8 nucleotides matching TRBD1. V dropped 4 bases and J dropped 1; count of bases not matched to a gene: 15. In germline, CDR1 is SGHRS, CDR2 YFSETQ. The CDR3 is 18 residues long. CDR3 residues: CASSPTPGGGGRNTEAFF. The CDR3 DNA sequence: TGCGCCAGCAGCCCGACTCCAGGGGGCGGGGGTAGGAACACTGAAGCTTTCTTT.

This chain joins TRBV19 and TRBJ1-1, with 7 bases lining up with TRBD1. This CDR3 is 14 amino acids long. Germline V CDR1 and CDR2: LNHDA, SQIVND (reference sequence). The V segment lost 5 bases and the J segment 0 bases; nucleotides outside the gene matches: 3. CDR3 loop: CASSDRAVNTEAFF. The DNA for the CDR3 is TGTGCCAGTAGTGACAGGGCTGTGAACACTGAAGCTTTCTTT.

This clonotype was picked up a small number of times. The chain couples TRBV9 to TRBJ2-2, with 7 bases that match TRBD2. Germline lookup yields CDR1 SGDLS and CDR2 YYNGEE. This CDR3 is built from 15 residues. Germline trimming cut 4 bases from V and 8 bases from J; bases unmatched to any gene: 11. The CDR3 bases are TGTGCCAGCAGCCCCTCAAGAGCGGGGCGGGGGGAGCTGTTTTTT. Encoded protein: CASSPSRAGRGELFF. Full variable domain (remainder filled in from reference TRBV9 and TRBJ2-2): DSGVTQTPKHLITATGQRVTLRCSPRSGDLSVYWYQQSLDQGLQFLIQYYNGEERAKGNILERFSAQQFPDLHSELNLSSLELGDSALYFCASSPSRAGRGELFFGEGSRLTVL.

The chain carries TRBV18 and TRBJ2-7, with unresolved D. Germline loops: CDR1 KGHSH, CDR2 LQKENI. Trimming shortened V by 2 bases and J by 3 bases, and 17 bases separated the two germline ends. The CDR3 totals 16 residues. This chain's CDR3 is CASSPSQRRTSYEQYF. The CDR3 nucleotides are TGTGCCAGCTCACCAAGTCAAAGACGGACCAGCTACGAGCAGTACTTC. The entire variable domain, with the rest obtained from reference TRBV18 and TRBJ2-7, is as follows: NAGVMQNPRHLVRRRGQEARLRCSPMKGHSHVYWYRQLPEEGLKFMVYLQKENIIDESGMPKERFSAEFPKEGPSILRIQQVVRGDSAAYFCASSPSQRRTSYEQYFGPGTRLTVT.

This sequence joins TRBV30 and TRBJ1-3; no firm D call. Trimming took 4 bases from V and 3 from J, leaving 4 bases between them. The germline V gene encodes CDR1 GTSNPN and CDR2 SVGIG (reference sequence). This CDR3 comprises 11 residues. For the CDR3, the DNA is TGTGCCTGGAACATTGGAAACACCATATATTTT. Amino acid sequence: CAWNIGNTIYF.

This clonotype was observed a handful of times. The chain employs TRBV12-3 or TRBV12-4 and TRBJ1-2, with D possibly matching TRBD1 (6 bases). With 8 bases removed from V and 2 bases from J, the gap between germline ends came to 18 bases. This CDR3 comprises 15 residues. CDR3 protein: CASLNDRTINYGYTF. In DNA, the CDR3 is TGTGCCAGCCTCAACGACAGGACTATAAACTATGGCTACACCTTC.

This clonotype was seen many times. For the CDR3, the DNA is TGTGCCAGCAGCTCCTGGGGGACTCAGGAGACCCAGTACTTC. It specifies CASSSWGTQETQYF. V is TRBV11-2 and J is TRBJ2-5, with D tentatively TRBD2 (6 bases). CDR1 is SGHAT and CDR2 is FQNNGV in the germline V gene. V gave up 4 bases and J gave up 5 bases, with 14 bases separating them. This CDR3 spans 14 amino acids.

Details on this clonotype: Germline and junction disagree at one end, which may indicate a read error. The V gene is TRBV7-2, the J gene TRBJ2-4; 11 bases map to TRBD2. The end of the DNA aligns better with TRBJ2-1, so the J call may be wrong. The germline gives CDR1 SGHTA, CDR2 FQGNSA. This CDR3 contains 16 residues. The chain's CDR3 is CASSLAGLAGPSFQFF. The CDR3 region has the DNA TGTGCCAGCAGCCTAGCTGGACTAGCGGGTCCCTCTTTTCAGTTCTTC.

This clonotype has just a few counts. This CDR3 reads CASSQGTGALADTQYF. The CDR3 DNA reads TGTGCCAGCAGCCAAGGGACAGGGGCCCTGGCAGATACGCAGTATTTT. This chain uses TRBV14 with TRBJ2-3; 9 bases map to TRBD1. The CDR3 runs to 16 residues. Germline values: CDR1 SGHDN, CDR2 FVKESK. The V and J ends lost 1 base and 4 bases, in that order; junction bases with no gene match: 6.

The chain employs TRBV4-2 and TRBJ2-7; the match to TRBD2 covers 11 bases. This CDR3 has 16 residues. Looked up from germline, CDR1 is LGHNA and CDR2 is YNFKEQ. V lost 1 base, J lost 4 bases, and 6 bases stayed unmatched. CDR3 DNA sequence: TGTGCCAGCAGCCAAGCGCAGGGGACTAGCGGTTACGAGCAGTACTTC. It codes for CASSQAQGTSGYEQYF.